This record covers a single T cell receptor beta chain. Its antigen is not known. These data originate in a study of T cell responses to AZD1222 COVID-19 vaccine. Assay: immunoSEQ multiplex PCR; the TCRdb copy retains only in-frame clones and omits some. The sample lists some 140,000 clones, approximately 90% seen once, with around 2.8% in the top ten. Germline CDR1 and CDR2: MNHEY and SVGAGI. The CDR3 runs 14 residues. After removal of 8 bases from V and 7 bases from J, the junction contained 7 bases not matched to a gene. General study points: Only after the peak T cell response were repertoires sampled. Elevations in Spike-specific TCR breadth and depth followed administration of two AZD1222 doses.

The V gene is TRBV6-5, the J gene TRBJ2-1, with 11 positions matching TRBD2. The receptor was isolated from an adult in good health. The sequences come from peripheral blood, collected on day 0 of AZD1222 vaccination. This chain's CDR3 is CASFLAGGWNEQFF. DNA for the CDR3: TGTGCCAGCTTCCTAGCGGGAGGTTGGAATGAGCAGTTCTTC.